The next 3 T cell receptor beta chains were all read from a single sample in a study of vaccination and CD4 T cells after COVID-19. Oncomine TCR Beta short-read sequencing was applied to DNA from cultured CD4+ T cells. TCRdb re-called the PCR reads through MiXCR, storing one row per CDR3 protein. The sample has 12,000 to 15,000 distinct CDR3 sequences; 73% are singletons. The antigens for these receptors are not known. Stated treatment: roughly 10-day PBMC culture with coronavirus spike peptide pools or control peptides (ViraFEST assay). Sequencing used CD4+ T cells from blood, cultured in vitro. Receptors originate from a human donor who had recovered from COVID-19.

CDR3 region: CASTNPPGLAGGNTGELFF. DNA for the CDR3: TGTGCCAGCACCAATCCACCGGGACTAGCGGGAGGGAACACCGGGGAGCTGTTTTTT. This chain links TRBV28 with TRBJ2-2; 15 bases are a match to TRBD2. V lost 7 bases, J lost 1 base, and 10 bases stayed unmatched. The CDR3 spans 19 residues. The germline V gene has CDR1 MDHEN and CDR2 SYDVKM.

This chain connects TRBV24-1 to TRBJ1-5; D not resolved. The CDR3 runs 17 residues. The V gene lost 0 bases and the J gene lost 9 bases, with 20 bases spanning the gap. Germline-derived CDR1 and CDR2 are KGHDR and SFDVKD. The CDR3 coding sequence is TGTGCCACCAGTGATTTGTTTCTCGGGGTCGGGGTTGTGCCCCAGCATTTT. Protein product: CATSDLFLGVGVVPQHF.

The chain uses TRBV28 and TRBJ1-1; the D gene is possibly TRBD1 (5 bases). CDR3 length: 14 residues. V gave up 5 bases and J gave up 6 bases, with 16 bases separating them. Germline V gene sequence: CDR1 MDHEN, CDR2 SYDVKM. CDR3 loop: CASSIAGILAEAFF. The CDR3 region has the DNA TGTGCCAGCAGTATTGCAGGGATCCTCGCTGAAGCTTTCTTT.